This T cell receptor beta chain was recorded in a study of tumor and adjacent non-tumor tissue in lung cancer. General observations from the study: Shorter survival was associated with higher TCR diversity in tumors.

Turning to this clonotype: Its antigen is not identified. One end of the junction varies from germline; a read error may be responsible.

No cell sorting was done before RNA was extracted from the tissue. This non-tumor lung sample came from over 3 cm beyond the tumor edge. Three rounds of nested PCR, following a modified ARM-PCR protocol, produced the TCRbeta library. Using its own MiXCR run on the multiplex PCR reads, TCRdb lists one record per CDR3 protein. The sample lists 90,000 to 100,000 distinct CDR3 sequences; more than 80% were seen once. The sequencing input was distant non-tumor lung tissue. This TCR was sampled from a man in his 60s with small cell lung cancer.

CDR3 sequence (DNA): TGTACCTGGACGAACCGGGGGACAAACATCCAGTACTTC. Its translation: CTWTNRGTNIQYF. J is TRBJ2-4 and V is TRBV30; D may correspond to TRBD1 or TRBD2 (6 bases each). The CDR3 runs 13 residues. The germline CDR1 and CDR2 sequences are GTSNPN and SVGIG (reference sequence). Full variable domain (outside the CDR3, taken from reference TRBV30 and TRBJ2-4): SQTIHQWPATLVQPVGSPLSLECTVEGTSNPNLYWYRQAAGRGLQLLFYSVGIGQISSEVPQNLSASRPQDRQFILSSKKLLLSDSGFYLCTWTNRGTNIQYFGAGTRLSVL.